Included here is one T cell receptor beta chain sequence, with context. The data were taken from a study of blood T cell repertoires in COVID-19. Looking at the study overall: In each case, the material was cDNA or gDNA derived from T cells, B-cell-depleted T cells, or PBMCs.

Some clones are missing from TCRdb's copy, which holds only in-frame ones; the method was immunoSEQ multiplex PCR. The sample lists some 250,000 clones, 89% occurring once. V lost 5 bases to trimming and J lost 6 bases; unmatched junction nucleotides: 12. CDR1 is SGHTA and CDR2 is FQGNSA in the germline V gene. CDR3 length: 17 residues. The TCR sequence derives from a woman aged 30 to 39 with acute COVID-19. The chain uses TRBV7-2 and TRBJ2-3; 12 nucleotides line up with TRBD2. The sample comprised PBMCs or T cells enriched from blood (not recorded which). CDR3: CASSPRIGLAGWDTQYF. CDR3 sequence (DNA): TGTGCCAGCAGCCCCCGAATTGGACTAGCGGGGTGGGATACGCAGTATTTT.